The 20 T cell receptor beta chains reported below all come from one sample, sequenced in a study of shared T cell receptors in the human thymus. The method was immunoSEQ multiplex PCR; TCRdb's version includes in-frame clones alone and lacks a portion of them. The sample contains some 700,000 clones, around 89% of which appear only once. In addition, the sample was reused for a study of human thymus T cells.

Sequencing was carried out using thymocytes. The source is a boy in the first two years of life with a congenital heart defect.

CDR3 sequence: CASSLGQGAREQYF. CDR3 in DNA: TGCGCCAGCAGCTTGGGGCAGGGGGCGCGCGAGCAGTACTTC. The chain links TRBV5-1 to TRBJ2-7; 8 bases are a match to TRBD1. CDR1 is SGHRS, CDR2 YFSETQ, per germline. V dropped 0 bases and J dropped 6; count of bases not matched to a gene: 5. CDR3 length: 14 amino acids. Complete variable domain (other parts from reference TRBV5-1 and TRBJ2-7): KAGVTQTPRYLIKTRGQQVTLSCSPISGHRSVSWYQQTPGQGLQFLFEYFSETQRNKGNFPGRFSGRQFSNSRSEMNVSTLELGDSALYLCASSLGQGAREQYFGPGTRLTVT.

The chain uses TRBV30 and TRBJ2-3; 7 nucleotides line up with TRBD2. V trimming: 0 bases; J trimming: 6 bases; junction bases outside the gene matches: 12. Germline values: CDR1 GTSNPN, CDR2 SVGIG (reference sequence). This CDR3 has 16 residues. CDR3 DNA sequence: TGTGCCTGGAGTGTACAGGATCAGCGGGATAAGGATACGCAGTATTTT. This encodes CAWSVQDQRDKDTQYF.

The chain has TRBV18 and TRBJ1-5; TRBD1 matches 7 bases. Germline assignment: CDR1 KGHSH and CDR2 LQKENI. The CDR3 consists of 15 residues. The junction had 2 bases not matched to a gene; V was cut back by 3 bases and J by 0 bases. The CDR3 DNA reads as TGTGCCAGCTCACCGGCAGGGGGTAGCAATCAGCCCCAGCATTTT. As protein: CASSPAGGSNQPQHF.

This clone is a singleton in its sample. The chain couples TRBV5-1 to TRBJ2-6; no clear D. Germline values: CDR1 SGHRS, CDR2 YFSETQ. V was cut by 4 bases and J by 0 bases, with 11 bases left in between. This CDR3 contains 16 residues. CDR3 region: CASSPLRSSGANVLTF. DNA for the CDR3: TGCGCCAGCAGCCCGTTGCGGTCCTCTGGGGCCAACGTCCTGACTTTC.

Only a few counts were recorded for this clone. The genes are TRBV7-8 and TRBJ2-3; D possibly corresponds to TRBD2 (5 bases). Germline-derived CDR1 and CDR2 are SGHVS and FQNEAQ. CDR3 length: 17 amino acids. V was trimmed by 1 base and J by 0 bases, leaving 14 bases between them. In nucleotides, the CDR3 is TGTGCCAGCAGCTTAGGCGGCGGGTTTGCTAGCACAGATACGCAGTATTTT. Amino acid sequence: CASSLGGGFASTDTQYF.

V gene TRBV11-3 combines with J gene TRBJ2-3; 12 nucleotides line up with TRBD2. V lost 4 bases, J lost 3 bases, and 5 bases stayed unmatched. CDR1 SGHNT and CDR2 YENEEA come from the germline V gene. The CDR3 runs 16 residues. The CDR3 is CASSSLAGGYTDTQYF. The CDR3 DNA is TGTGCCAGCAGCTCCCTAGCGGGAGGGTATACAGATACGCAGTATTTT.

The CDR3 nucleotides read TGTGCCAGCTCACGGACGGGGGATAATGAGCAGTTCTTC. It is translated as CASSRTGDNEQFF. The genes are TRBV18 and TRBJ2-1; tentatively, D is TRBD2 (6 bases). Germline CDR1 reads KGHSH; CDR2 reads LQKENI. V was clipped by 4 bases and J by 7 bases, with 11 bases between them. The CDR3 runs 13 residues.

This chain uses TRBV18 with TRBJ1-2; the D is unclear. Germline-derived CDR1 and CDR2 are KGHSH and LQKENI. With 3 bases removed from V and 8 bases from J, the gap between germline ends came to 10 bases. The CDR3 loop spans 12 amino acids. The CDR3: CASSPLLRGYTF. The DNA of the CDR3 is TGTGCCAGCTCACCGTTACTCCGAGGCTACACCTTC.

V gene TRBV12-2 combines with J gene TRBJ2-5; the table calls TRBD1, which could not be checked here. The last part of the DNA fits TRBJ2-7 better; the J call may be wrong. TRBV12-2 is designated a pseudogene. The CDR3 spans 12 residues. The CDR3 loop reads CASRTFRGEQYF. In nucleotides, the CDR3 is TGTGCAAGTCGCACCTTTAGGGGCGAGCAGTACTTC.

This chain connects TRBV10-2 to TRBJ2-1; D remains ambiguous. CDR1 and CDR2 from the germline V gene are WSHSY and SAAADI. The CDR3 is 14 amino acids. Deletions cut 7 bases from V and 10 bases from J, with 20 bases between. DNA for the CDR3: TGCGCCAGCAAGCCGGAGCTGGGTGCAAGAGAGCAGTTCTTC. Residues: CASKPELGAREQFF.

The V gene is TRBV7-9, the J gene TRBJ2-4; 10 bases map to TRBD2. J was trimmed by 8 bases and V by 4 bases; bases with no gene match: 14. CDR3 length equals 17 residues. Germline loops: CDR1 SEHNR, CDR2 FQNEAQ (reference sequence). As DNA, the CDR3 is TGTGCCAGCAGCTCGATAGCGGGAGGTCTCCGCCCCCACATTCAGTACTTC. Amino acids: CASSSIAGGLRPHIQYF.

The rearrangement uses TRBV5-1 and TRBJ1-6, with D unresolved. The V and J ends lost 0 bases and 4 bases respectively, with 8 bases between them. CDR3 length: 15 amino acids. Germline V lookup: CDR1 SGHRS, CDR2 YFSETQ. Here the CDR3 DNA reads TGCGCCAGCAGCTTGGGTGGCAAGTATAATTCACCCCTCCACTTT. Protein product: CASSLGGKYNSPLHF.

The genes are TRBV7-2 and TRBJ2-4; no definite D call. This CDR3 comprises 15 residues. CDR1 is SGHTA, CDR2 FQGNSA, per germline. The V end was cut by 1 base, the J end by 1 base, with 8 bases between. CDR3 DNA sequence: TGTGCCAGCAGCTTAGGCGAGGAGGCCAAAAACATTCAGTACTTC. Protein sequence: CASSLGEEAKNIQYF.

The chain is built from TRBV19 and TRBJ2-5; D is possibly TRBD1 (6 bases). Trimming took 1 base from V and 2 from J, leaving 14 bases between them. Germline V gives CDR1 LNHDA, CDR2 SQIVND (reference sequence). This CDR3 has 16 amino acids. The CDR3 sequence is CASSIVVRTEQETQYF. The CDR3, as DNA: TGTGCCAGTAGTATAGTAGTCCGGACAGAACAAGAGACCCAGTACTTC.

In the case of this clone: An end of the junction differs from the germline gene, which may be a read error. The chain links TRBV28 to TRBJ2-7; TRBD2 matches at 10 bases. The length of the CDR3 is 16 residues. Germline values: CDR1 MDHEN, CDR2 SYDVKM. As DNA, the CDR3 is TGTGCCAGCAGTTTCGAGCGGGAGGGCTCCAGACCAACCACAACCTTC. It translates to CASSFEREGSRPTTTF.

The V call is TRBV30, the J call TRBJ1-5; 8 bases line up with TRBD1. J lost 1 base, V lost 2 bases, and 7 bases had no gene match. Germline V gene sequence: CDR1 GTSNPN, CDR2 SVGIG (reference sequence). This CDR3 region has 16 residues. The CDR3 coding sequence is TGTGCCTGGAGTCTTCCGGACAGGGAGAGCAATCAGCCCCAGCATTTT. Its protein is CAWSLPDRESNQPQHF. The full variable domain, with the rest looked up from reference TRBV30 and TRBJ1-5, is SQTIHQWPATLVQPVGSPLSLECTVEGTSNPNLYWYRQAAGRGLQLLFYSVGIGQISSEVPQNLSASRPQDRQFILSSKKLLLSDSGFYLCAWSLPDRESNQPQHFGDGTRLSIL.

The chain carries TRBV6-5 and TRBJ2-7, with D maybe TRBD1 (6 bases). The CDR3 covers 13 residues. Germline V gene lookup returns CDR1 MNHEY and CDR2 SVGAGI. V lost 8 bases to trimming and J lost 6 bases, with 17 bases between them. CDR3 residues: CASSTREGGEQYF. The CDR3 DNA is TGTGCCAGCTCTACACGAGAAGGGGGCGAGCAGTACTTC.

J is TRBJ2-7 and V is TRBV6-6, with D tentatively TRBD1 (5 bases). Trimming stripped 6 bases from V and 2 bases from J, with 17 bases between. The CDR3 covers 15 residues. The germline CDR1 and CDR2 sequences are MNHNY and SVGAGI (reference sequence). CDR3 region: CASSLKDRVTYEQYF. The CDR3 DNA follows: TGTGCCAGCAGCCTAAAAGACAGAGTTACCTACGAGCAGTACTTC.

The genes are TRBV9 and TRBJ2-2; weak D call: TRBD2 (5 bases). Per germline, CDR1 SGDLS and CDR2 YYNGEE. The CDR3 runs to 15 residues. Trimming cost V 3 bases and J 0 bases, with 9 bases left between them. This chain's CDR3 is CASSGGRANTGELFF. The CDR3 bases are TGTGCCAGCAGCGGCGGGCGCGCGAACACCGGGGAGCTGTTTTTT. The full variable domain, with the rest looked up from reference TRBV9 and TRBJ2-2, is DSGVTQTPKHLITATGQRVTLRCSPRSGDLSVYWYQQSLDQGLQFLIQYYNGEERAKGNILERFSAQQFPDLHSELNLSSLELGDSALYFCASSGGRANTGELFFGEGSRLTVL.

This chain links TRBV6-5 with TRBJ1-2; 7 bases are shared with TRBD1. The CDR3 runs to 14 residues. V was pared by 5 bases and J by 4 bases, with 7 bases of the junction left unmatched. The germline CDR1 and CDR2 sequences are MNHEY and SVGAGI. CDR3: CASSETGESYGYTF. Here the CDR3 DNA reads TGTGCCAGCAGTGAAACAGGGGAGTCCTATGGCTACACCTTC.